This T cell receptor (beta chain) was sequenced in a study of T cell responses to AZD1222 COVID-19 vaccine. Regarding the study as a whole: Among the donors, most were white British and more were female, and clonal diversity was possibly underestimated.

The method was immunoSEQ multiplex PCR; TCRdb's version includes in-frame clones alone and lacks a portion of them. This sample has approximately 100,000 clones, with roughly nine tenths found just once. Comments on this clone: Antigen: not known.

The CDR3 extends over 14 amino acids. Germline V gene data show CDR1 as MNHEY and CDR2 as SMNVEV (reference sequence). Trimming removed 6 bases from V and 6 bases from J; junction bases left unmatched: 8. The chain links TRBV27 to TRBJ2-1, with 7 bases aligning to TRBD2. The source is an adult who received the AZD1222 COVID-19 vaccine. Here the sequenced sample was peripheral blood, taken 28 days after the second AZD1222 dose. This chain's CDR3 is CASSEPSGFNEQFF. CDR3 DNA sequence: TGTGCCAGCAGCGAGCCTAGCGGCTTCAATGAGCAGTTCTTC.